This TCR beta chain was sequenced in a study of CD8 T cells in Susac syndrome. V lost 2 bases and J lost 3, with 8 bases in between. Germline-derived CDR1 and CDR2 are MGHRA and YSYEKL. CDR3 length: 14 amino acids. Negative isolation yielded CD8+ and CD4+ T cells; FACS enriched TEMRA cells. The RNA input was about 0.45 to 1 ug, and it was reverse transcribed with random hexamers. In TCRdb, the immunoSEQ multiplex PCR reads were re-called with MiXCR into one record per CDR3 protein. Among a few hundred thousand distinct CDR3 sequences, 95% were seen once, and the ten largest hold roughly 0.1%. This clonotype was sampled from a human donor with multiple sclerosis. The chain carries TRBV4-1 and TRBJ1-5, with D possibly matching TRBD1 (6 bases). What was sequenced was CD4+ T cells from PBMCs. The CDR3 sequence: CASSQPGDNQPQHF. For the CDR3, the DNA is TGCGCCAGCAGCCAACCAGGGGACAATCAGCCCCAGCATTTT.